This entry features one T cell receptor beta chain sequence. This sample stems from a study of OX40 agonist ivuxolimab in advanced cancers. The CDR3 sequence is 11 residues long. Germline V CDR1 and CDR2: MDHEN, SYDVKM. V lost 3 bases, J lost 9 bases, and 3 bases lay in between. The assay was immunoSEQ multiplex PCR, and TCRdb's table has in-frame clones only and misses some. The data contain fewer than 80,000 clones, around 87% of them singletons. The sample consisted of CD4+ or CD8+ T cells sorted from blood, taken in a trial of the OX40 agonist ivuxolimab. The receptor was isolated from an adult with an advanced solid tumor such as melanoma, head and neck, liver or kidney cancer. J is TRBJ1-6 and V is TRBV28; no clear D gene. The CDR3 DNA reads TGTGCCAGCAGTTTGGGTTCACCCCTCCACTTT. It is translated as CASSLGSPLHF.